One and the same sample provided the 31 T cell receptor beta chains below, sequenced in a study of blood T cell repertoires in COVID-19. Libraries were prepared by immunoSEQ multiplex PCR; TCRdb keeps only in-frame clonotypes and omits some of them. The sample consists of about 190,000 clones, around 84% of them appearing once. Sequenced input: peripheral blood. These receptors were taken from a human donor in a cohort sampled during active COVID-19.

The chain joins TRBV12-3 or TRBV12-4 to TRBJ2-2; TRBD1 might be the D (6 bases). Trimming stripped 8 bases from V and 7 bases from J, with 14 bases between. This CDR3 has 13 residues. In DNA, the CDR3 is TGTGCCAGCCAACAGGGCAGATTCGGGGAGCTGTTTTTT. Translation gives CASQQGRFGELFF.

This chain links TRBV5-1 with TRBJ1-3; D not certain. The germline V and J ends were trimmed by 7 bases and 0 bases, with 14 bases remaining between them. CDR1 is SGHRS, CDR2 YFSETQ, per germline. This CDR3 is 15 amino acids long. The CDR3 DNA reads as TGCGCCAGCTCGGAACAGAGTAGCTCTGGAAACACCATATATTTT. Translating it yields CASSEQSSSGNTIYF.

V gene TRBV12-3 or TRBV12-4 combines with J gene TRBJ2-3; D is undetermined. The CDR3 has 11 residues. V lost 6 bases, J lost 6 bases, and 7 bases lay in between. The CDR3, as DNA: TGTGCCAGCAGCAGGATGGATACGCAGTATTTT. Translated: CASSRMDTQYF.

V gene TRBV7-8 combines with J gene TRBJ1-3; 12 nucleotides align to TRBD1. Germline V gene data show CDR1 as SGHVS and CDR2 as FQNEAQ. There are 19 residues in the CDR3. The ends lost 5 bases at V and 0 bases at J; junction bases unmatched: 11. CDR3 in DNA: TGTGCCAGCAGCAAGCGCGGGACAGGGGGCGAATACTCTGGAAACACCATATATTTT. This sequence encodes CASSKRGTGGEYSGNTIYF.

The V and J genes are TRBV10-1 and TRBJ2-7; TRBD1 matches 8 bases. With 8 bases clipped from V and 5 bases from J, the junction kept 11 bases outside the gene matches. Germline V CDR1 and CDR2: WNHNN, SYGVQD (reference sequence). This CDR3 contains 14 residues. CDR3 nucleotides: TGCGCCAGCGGCTCGGACAGGGCTTTCCACGAGCAGTACGTC. Amino acid sequence: CASGSDRAFHEQYV.

The chain joins TRBV6-1 to TRBJ2-5; 11 bases agree with TRBD2. The J segment lost 0 bases and the V segment lost 8 bases, leaving 5 bases of the junction unmatched. This CDR3 has 15 residues. Germline V gene lookup returns CDR1 MNHNS and CDR2 SASEGT. The CDR3 DNA reads TGTGCCAGCCACTCTAGCGGGGGGTACCAAGAGACCCAGTACTTC. Encoded protein: CASHSSGGYQETQYF.

V gene TRBV3-1 (or the pseudogene TRBV3-2) combines with J gene TRBJ1-5; D is possibly TRBD1 (6 bases). The CDR3 has 17 amino acids. V lost 4 bases and J 2 bases, leaving 18 bases between the germline ends. Germline lookup yields CDR1 LGHDT and CDR2 YNNKEL (reference sequence). CDR3 amino acids: CASSPGRGAGGNQPQHF. The CDR3, as DNA: TGTGCCAGCAGCCCCGGCCGGGGGGCCGGGGGCAATCAGCCCCAGCATTTT.

This clone has only one observation. The J gene is TRBJ1-4, the V gene TRBV7-8; weak D call: TRBD1 (5 bases). Germline V gene sequence: CDR1 SGHVS, CDR2 FQNEAQ. The V gene lost 5 bases and the J gene lost 7 bases, with 11 bases spanning the gap. This CDR3 has 13 amino acids. CDR3 region: CASSGGTAEKLFF. DNA of the CDR3: TGTGCCAGCAGCGGGGGGACGGCTGAAAAACTGTTTTTT.

V and J are TRBV5-5 and TRBJ2-6; D is uncertain. The CDR3 loop spans 15 amino acids. Germline V gene lookup returns CDR1 SGHKS and CDR2 YYEKEE (reference sequence). V lost 2 bases and J 2 bases, leaving 8 bases between the germline ends. The CDR3 protein is CASSFSPTGANVLTF. The CDR3 DNA reads as TGTGCCAGCAGCTTTTCCCCTACTGGGGCCAACGTCCTGACTTTC.

The chain joins TRBV9 to TRBJ2-2; the match to TRBD2 covers 9 bases. Trimming cost V 4 bases and J 5 bases; bases outside gene matches: 3. CDR1 is SGDLS, CDR2 YYNGEE, per germline. This CDR3 comprises 14 residues. The CDR3 loop reads CASSKLAGTGELFF. The CDR3 region has the DNA TGTGCCAGCAGCAAGCTAGCGGGGACCGGGGAGCTGTTTTTT.

The chain employs TRBV5-4 and TRBJ1-5; D is unresolved. Deletions cut 4 bases from V and 0 bases from J, with 8 bases between. CDR3 length: 14 amino acids. In germline, CDR1 is SGHNT, CDR2 YYREEE (reference sequence). The CDR3 bases are TGTGCCAGCAGCGAGGGAGGTAGCAATCAGCCCCAGCATTTT. This encodes CASSEGGSNQPQHF.

V gene TRBV5-1 combines with J gene TRBJ2-3, with D unclear. This CDR3 region has 13 residues. V was shortened by 0 bases and J by 4 bases, with 6 bases between the two germline ends. CDR1 is SGHRS and CDR2 is YFSETQ in the germline V gene. CDR3 in amino acids: CASSLEPPDTQYF. The DNA for the CDR3 is TGCGCCAGCAGCTTGGAGCCGCCAGATACGCAGTATTTT.

The chain recombines TRBV30 with TRBJ1-1; tentative D call: TRBD1 (6 bases). CDR3 length: 13 residues. The V end lost 1 base, the J end lost 8 bases, and 14 bases lay between the germline ends. Germline loops: CDR1 GTSNPN, CDR2 SVGIG (reference sequence). CDR3 amino acids: CAWSGSLGGEAFF. The CDR3 DNA is TGTGCCTGGAGTGGGTCCTTAGGGGGAGAAGCTTTCTTT.

The chain recombines TRBV29-1 with TRBJ1-1, with 7 bases lining up with TRBD1. Germline trimming cut 4 bases from V and 4 bases from J; bases unmatched to any gene: 6. The CDR3 sequence is 13 residues long. In germline, CDR1 is SQVTM, CDR2 ANQGSEA. This chain's CDR3 is CSVAGRGLTEAFF. The CDR3 region has the DNA TGCAGCGTTGCCGGGAGGGGGCTCACTGAAGCTTTCTTT.

V and J are TRBV2 and TRBJ2-3; possible D gene TRBD1, 5 bases. Germline values: CDR1 SNHLY, CDR2 FYNNEI. The V end was cut by 8 bases, the J end by 4 bases, with 16 bases between. The CDR3 sequence is 14 residues long. DNA of the CDR3: TGTGCCAGCCGATTTAGCAAAGGGGCAGATACGCAGTATTTT. The encoded protein is CASRFSKGADTQYF.

This chain joins TRBV5-1 and TRBJ2-4; 9 positions agree with TRBD1. Germline CDR1 reads SGHRS; CDR2 reads YFSETQ. There are 15 residues in the CDR3. The V and J ends lost 2 bases and 8 bases, in that order; junction bases with no gene match: 8. CDR3 in DNA: TGCGCCAGCAGCTTAGAGGGACAGGGTCGGGACATTCAGTACTTC. The encoded protein is CASSLEGQGRDIQYF.

The count of this clone is one. The CDR3 DNA sequence: TGTGCCAGCAGCCCCTATCCAAACCCGCAGAACAGGGGCGAGCAGTACGTC. This encodes CASSPYPNPQNRGEQYV. The chain has TRBV7-8 and TRBJ2-7; 7 nucleotides agree with TRBD1. This CDR3 comprises 17 residues. In germline, CDR1 is SGHVS, CDR2 FQNEAQ. The V gene end was trimmed by 5 bases and the J gene end by 6 bases; junction bases not matched to a gene: 19.

This sequence joins TRBV28 and TRBJ1-1, with TRBD1 matching 8 bases. Unmatched junction bases numbered 14, after V lost 7 bases and J lost 4 bases. CDR1 is MDHEN and CDR2 is SYDVKM in the germline V gene. CDR3 size: 16 residues. CDR3 sequence: CASIPMAGQGGTEAFF. For the CDR3, the DNA is TGTGCCAGCATTCCAATGGCCGGACAGGGCGGCACTGAAGCTTTCTTT.

J is TRBJ2-5 and V is TRBV18, with 8 nucleotides matching TRBD1. This CDR3 has 14 amino acids. CDR1 is KGHSH, CDR2 LQKENI, per germline. The J segment lost 3 bases and the V segment lost 4 bases, leaving 4 bases of the junction unmatched. The CDR3 nucleotides read TGTGCCAGCTCACGGATGACAGGGGAAGAGACCCAGTACTTC. This sequence encodes CASSRMTGEETQYF.

The chain recombines TRBV5-4 with TRBJ1-1; tentative D call: TRBD1 (6 bases). V was cut by 2 bases and J by 5 bases, with 16 bases left in between. CDR1 is SGHNT and CDR2 is YYREEE in the germline V gene (reference sequence). The CDR3 extends over 15 amino acids. The CDR3 spells CASSFLTGSRTEAFF. CDR3 DNA sequence: TGTGCCAGCAGCTTTCTTACAGGGTCGAGGACTGAAGCTTTCTTT.

This clone was seen just once. This rearrangement joins TRBV6-5 to TRBJ2-5; D may be TRBD2 (6 bases). The germline V gene encodes CDR1 MNHEY and CDR2 SVGAGI. Trimming removed 0 bases from V and 0 bases from J, with 11 bases in between. This CDR3 comprises 16 residues. CDR3 sequence (DNA): TGTGCCAGCAGTTACTCGGAGGGCCGGTACCAAGAGACCCAGTACTTC. It yields the protein CASSYSEGRYQETQYF.

This clone appeared once. The chain links TRBV7-9 to TRBJ1-4; a weak D match, TRBD1 (6 bases). V lost 5 bases and J lost 4, with 8 bases in between. CDR1 SEHNR and CDR2 FQNEAQ come from the germline V gene (reference sequence). The CDR3 is 13 residues long. DNA for the CDR3: TGTGCCAGCAGCGACAGGATTAATGAAAAACTGTTTTTT. Its translation: CASSDRINEKLFF.

The rearrangement joins TRBV5-1 to TRBJ2-3, with D uncertain. Germline assignment: CDR1 SGHRS and CDR2 YFSETQ. Trimming left V 0 bases short and J 2 bases short, with 10 bases between. The CDR3 is made up of 15 amino acids. Here the CDR3 reads CASSLGARSTDTQYF. CDR3 in DNA: TGCGCCAGCAGCTTGGGCGCTCGTTCCACAGATACGCAGTATTTT.

The chain joins TRBV29-1 to TRBJ1-2; 7 nucleotides line up with TRBD1. Trimming at V came to 7 bases and at J to 5 bases, leaving 10 bases not matched to a gene. CDR1 and CDR2 from the germline V gene are SQVTM and ANQGSEA. The CDR3 has 13 amino acids. The DNA for the CDR3 is TGCAGCGATTGGGACAGCGGATCTTATGGCTACACCTTC. It is translated as CSDWDSGSYGYTF.

The chain has TRBV25-1 and TRBJ2-2, with a weak D call TRBD1 (5 bases). The CDR3 contains 15 residues. V was pared by 1 base and J by 5 bases, with 11 bases between. Germline CDR1 reads MGHDK; CDR2 reads SYGVNS. The chain's CDR3 is CASSELIRGTGELFF. The CDR3 nucleotides read TGTGCCAGCAGTGAATTAATAAGGGGTACCGGGGAGCTGTTTTTT.

V gene TRBV11-2 combines with J gene TRBJ1-2; D is unresolved. Germline V gene data show CDR1 as SGHAT and CDR2 as FQNNGV. The CDR3 spans 13 residues. Trimming left V 6 bases short and J 4 bases short, with 12 bases between. The CDR3 region is CASRPTGSYGYTF. The CDR3 DNA sequence: TGTGCCAGCAGGCCAACCGGGAGCTATGGCTACACCTTC.

This clone occurred a few times. The genes are TRBV6-1 and TRBJ1-6; tentative D call: TRBD1 (5 bases). Germline V gene lookup returns CDR1 MNHNS and CDR2 SASEGT. V was cut by 0 bases and J by 8 bases, with 17 bases left in between. The CDR3 has 17 amino acids. CDR3 coding DNA: TGTGCCAGCAGTGAAGCGGAACCGGGACTGACTTATTCACCCCTCCACTTT. This encodes CASSEAEPGLTYSPLHF.

This clone was recorded only once. The chain is built from TRBV5-1 and TRBJ2-1, with D hard to call. The V end was cut by 1 base, the J end by 5 bases, with 7 bases between. Germline CDR1 SGHRS, CDR2 YFSETQ. The CDR3 sequence is 13 residues long. The CDR3, as DNA: TGCGCCAGCAGCTTGTCTCTAGACAATGAGCAGTTCTTC. It codes for CASSLSLDNEQFF.

This chain connects TRBV6-5 to TRBJ2-2; no reliable D call. Per the germline V gene, CDR1 is MNHEY and CDR2 is SVGAGI. The CDR3 consists of 14 residues. V shed 2 bases and J shed 4 bases, with 8 bases lying between them. The CDR3: CASSYGSPTGELFF. The CDR3 nucleotides read TGTGCCAGCAGTTACGGCTCTCCCACCGGGGAGCTGTTTTTT.

J is TRBJ2-5 and V is TRBV21-1; the listed D gene, TRBD2, was not tested against the DNA. TRBV21-1 is described as a pseudogene. This CDR3 has 15 residues. The CDR3 region has the DNA TGTGCCAGCAGCAAAGTGGGCAGCGGGGGGGGGACCCAGTACTTC. As protein: CASSKVGSGGGTQYF.

J is TRBJ2-2 and V is TRBV10-2, with D tentatively TRBD2 (7 bases). Per germline, CDR1 WSHSY and CDR2 SAAADI. The CDR3 covers 17 residues. Trimming shortened V by 6 bases and J by 5 bases, and 22 bases separated the two germline ends. CDR3: CASRLSGGLLFTGELFF. The CDR3 DNA reads TGCGCCAGCAGACTCTCGGGGGGCCTTTTGTTTACCGGGGAGCTGTTTTTT.